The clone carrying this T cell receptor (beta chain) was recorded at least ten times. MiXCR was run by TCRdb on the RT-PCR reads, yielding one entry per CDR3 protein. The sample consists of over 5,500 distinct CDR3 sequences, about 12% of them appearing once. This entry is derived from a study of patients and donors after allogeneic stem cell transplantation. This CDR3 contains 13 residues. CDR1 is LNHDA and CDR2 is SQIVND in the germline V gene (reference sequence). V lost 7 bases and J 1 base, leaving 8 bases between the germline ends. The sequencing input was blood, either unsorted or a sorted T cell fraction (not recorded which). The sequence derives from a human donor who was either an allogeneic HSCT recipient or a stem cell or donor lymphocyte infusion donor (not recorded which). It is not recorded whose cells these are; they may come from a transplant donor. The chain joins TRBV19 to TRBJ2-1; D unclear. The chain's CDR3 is CASNFASYNEQFF. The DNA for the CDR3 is TGTGCCAGTAATTTTGCATCCTACAATGAGCAGTTCTTC.